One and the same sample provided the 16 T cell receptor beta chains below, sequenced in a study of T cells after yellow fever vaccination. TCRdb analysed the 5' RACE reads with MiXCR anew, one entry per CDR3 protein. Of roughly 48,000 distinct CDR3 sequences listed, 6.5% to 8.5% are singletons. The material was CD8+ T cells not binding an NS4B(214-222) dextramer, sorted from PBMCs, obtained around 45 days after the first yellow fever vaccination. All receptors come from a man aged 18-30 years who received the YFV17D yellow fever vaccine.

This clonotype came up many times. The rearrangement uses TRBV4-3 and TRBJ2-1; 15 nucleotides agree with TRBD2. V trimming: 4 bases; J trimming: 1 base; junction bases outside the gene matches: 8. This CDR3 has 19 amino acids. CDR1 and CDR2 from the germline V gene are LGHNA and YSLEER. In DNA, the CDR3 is TGCGCCAGCAGCCCCGACCCGGGACTAGCGGGGGGTTCCTACAATGAGCAGTTCTTC. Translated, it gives CASSPDPGLAGGSYNEQFF.

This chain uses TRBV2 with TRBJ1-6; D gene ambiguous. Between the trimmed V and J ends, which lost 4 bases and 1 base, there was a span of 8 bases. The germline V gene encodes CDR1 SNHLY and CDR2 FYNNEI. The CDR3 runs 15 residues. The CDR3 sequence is CASSGEESYNSPLHF. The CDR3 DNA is TGTGCCAGCAGTGGGGAGGAATCCTATAATTCACCCCTCCACTTT.

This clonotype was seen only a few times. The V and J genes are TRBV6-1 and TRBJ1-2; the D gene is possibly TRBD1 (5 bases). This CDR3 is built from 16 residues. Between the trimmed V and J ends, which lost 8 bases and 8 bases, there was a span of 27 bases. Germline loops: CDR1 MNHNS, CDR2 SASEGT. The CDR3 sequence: CASSTARGYVVGGYTF. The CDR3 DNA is TGTGCCAGCTCCACCGCCCGGGGGTATGTCGTGGGAGGCTACACCTTC.

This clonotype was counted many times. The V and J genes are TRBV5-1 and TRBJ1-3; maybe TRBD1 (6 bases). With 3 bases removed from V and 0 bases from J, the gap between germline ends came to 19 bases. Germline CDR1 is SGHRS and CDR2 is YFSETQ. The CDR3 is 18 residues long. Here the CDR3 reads CASSSAYETGYSGNTIYF. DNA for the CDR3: TGCGCCAGCAGCTCGGCCTACGAAACAGGGTACTCTGGAAACACCATATATTTT.

The CDR3 loop reads CADQPGQGTGETQYF. CDR3 nucleotide sequence: TGTGCCGACCAACCGGGACAGGGAACGGGAGAGACCCAGTACTTC. This chain joins TRBV2 and TRBJ2-5; 9 nucleotides line up with TRBD1. Germline CDR1 and CDR2: SNHLY and FYNNEI. CDR3 length equals 15 residues. V shed 11 bases and J 4 bases; nucleotides not matched to a gene: 14.

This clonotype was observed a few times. The CDR3 region is CASSVVGGGTDTQYF. The CDR3 DNA sequence: TGTGCCAGCAGCGTAGTGGGGGGAGGCACAGATACGCAGTATTTT. The rearrangement joins TRBV9 to TRBJ2-3, with D possibly matching TRBD2 (6 bases). The germline V and J ends were trimmed by 0 bases and 1 base, with 9 bases remaining between them. Looked up from germline, CDR1 is SGDLS and CDR2 is YYNGEE. This CDR3 spans 15 amino acids.

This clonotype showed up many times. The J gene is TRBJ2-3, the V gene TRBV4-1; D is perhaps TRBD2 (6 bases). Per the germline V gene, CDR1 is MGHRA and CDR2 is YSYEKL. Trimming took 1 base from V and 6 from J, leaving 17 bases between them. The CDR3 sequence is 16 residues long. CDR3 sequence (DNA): TGCGCCAGCAGCCAAGGGCCCGCGGGGATTTTGGATACGCAGTATTTT. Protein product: CASSQGPAGILDTQYF.

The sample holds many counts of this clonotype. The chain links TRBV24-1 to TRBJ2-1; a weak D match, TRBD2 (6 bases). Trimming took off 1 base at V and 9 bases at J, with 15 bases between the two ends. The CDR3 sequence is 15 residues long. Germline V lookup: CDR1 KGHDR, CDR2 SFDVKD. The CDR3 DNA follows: TGTGCCACCAGTGATTTCGGGGGTCGAGAGGGTGAGCAGTTCTTC. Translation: CATSDFGGREGEQFF.

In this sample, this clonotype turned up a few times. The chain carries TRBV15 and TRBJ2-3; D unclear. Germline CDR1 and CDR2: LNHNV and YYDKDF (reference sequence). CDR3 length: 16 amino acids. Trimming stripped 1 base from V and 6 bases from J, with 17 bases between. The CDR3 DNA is TGTGCCACCAGCAGAGTCCGGGTGTTAGTGGGGGATACGCAGTATTTT. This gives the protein CATSRVRVLVGDTQYF.

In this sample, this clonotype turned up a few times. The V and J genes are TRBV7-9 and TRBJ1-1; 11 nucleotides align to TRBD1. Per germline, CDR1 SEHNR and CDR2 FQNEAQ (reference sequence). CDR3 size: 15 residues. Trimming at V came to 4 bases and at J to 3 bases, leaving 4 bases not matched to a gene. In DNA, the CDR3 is TGTGCCAGCAGCTCATGGACAGGGGGCTACACTGAAGCTTTCTTT. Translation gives CASSSWTGGYTEAFF.

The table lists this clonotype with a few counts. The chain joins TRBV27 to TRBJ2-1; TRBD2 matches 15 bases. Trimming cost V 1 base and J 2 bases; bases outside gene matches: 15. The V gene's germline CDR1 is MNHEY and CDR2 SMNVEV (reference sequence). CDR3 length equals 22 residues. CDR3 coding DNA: TGTGCCAGCAGTTTATATGCCGACCCGGTAGGGACTAGCGGGGGGCCCTACAATGAGCAGTTCTTC. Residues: CASSLYADPVGTSGGPYNEQFF.

The CDR3 nucleotides are TGCGCCAGCAGCTTTGGGCCGCCAGATACGCAGTATTTT. Its protein is CASSFGPPDTQYF. The V gene is TRBV5-1, the J gene TRBJ2-3, with D uncertain. The length of the CDR3 is 13 residues. The germline CDR1 and CDR2 sequences are SGHRS and YFSETQ. V lost 2 bases and J lost 4, with 8 bases in between.

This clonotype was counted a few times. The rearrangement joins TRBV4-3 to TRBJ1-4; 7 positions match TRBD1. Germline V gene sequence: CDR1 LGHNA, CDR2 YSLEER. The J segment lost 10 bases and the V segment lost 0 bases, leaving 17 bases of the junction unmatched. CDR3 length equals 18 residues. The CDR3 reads CASSQDPGDSGFIGKLFF. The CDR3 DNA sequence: TGCGCCAGCAGCCAAGATCCCGGGGACAGTGGATTCATTGGAAAACTGTTTTTT.

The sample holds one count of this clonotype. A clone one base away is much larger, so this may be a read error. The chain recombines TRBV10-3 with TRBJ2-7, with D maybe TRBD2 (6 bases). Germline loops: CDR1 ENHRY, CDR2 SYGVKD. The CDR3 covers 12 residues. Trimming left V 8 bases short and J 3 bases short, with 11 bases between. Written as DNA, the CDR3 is TGTGCCATCGCTGTGGGGGGCTACGAGCAGTACTTC. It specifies CAIAVGGYEQYF.

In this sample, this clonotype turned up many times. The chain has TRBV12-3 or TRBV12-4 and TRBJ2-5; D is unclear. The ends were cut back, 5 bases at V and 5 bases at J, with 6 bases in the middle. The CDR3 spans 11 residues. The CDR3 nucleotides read TGTGCCAGCAGTCCCGCGGAGACCCAGTACTTC. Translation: CASSPAETQYF.

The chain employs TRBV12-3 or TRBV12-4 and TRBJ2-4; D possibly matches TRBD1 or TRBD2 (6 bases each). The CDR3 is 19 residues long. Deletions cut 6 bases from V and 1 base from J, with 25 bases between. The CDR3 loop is CASSPPGPKGGWAKNIQYF. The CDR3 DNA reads TGTGCCAGCAGCCCCCCGGGCCCGAAGGGGGGCTGGGCCAAAAACATTCAGTACTTC.